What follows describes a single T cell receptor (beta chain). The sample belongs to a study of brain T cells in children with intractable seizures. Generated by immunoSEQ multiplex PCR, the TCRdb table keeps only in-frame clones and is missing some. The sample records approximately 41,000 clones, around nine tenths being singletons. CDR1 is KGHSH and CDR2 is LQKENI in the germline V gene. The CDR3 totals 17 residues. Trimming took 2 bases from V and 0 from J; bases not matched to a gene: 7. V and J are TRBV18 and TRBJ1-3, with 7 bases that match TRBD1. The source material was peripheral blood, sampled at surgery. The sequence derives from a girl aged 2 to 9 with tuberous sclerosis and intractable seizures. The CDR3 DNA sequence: TGTGCCAGCTCACCAGCGACAGGGCGGAGCTCTGGAAACACCATATATTTT. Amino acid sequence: CASSPATGRSSGNTIYF.